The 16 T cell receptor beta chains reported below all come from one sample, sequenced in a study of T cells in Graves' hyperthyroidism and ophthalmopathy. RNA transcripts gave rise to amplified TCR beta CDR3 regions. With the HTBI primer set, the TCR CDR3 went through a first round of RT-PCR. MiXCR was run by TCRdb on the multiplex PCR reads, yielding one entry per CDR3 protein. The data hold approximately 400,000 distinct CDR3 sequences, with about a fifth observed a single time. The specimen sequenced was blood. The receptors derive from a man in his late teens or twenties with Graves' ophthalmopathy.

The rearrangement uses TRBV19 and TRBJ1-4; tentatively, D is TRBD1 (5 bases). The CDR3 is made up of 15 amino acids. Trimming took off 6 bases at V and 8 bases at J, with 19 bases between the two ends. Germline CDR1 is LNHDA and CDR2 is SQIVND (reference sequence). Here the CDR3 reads CASRATSWGAEKLFF. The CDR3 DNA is TGTGCCAGTAGGGCTACGAGTTGGGGCGCGGAAAAACTGTTTTTT.

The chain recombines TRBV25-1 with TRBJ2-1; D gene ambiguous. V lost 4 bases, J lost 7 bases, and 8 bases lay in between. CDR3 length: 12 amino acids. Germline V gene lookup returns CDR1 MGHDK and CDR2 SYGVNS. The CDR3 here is CASSGRENEQFF. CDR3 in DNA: TGTGCCAGCAGTGGTCGAGAGAATGAGCAGTTCTTC. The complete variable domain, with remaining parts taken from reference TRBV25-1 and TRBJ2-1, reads EADIYQTPRYLVIGTGKKITLECSQTMGHDKMYWYQQDPGMELHLIHYSYGVNSTEKGDLSSESTVSRIRTEHFPLTLESARPSHTSQYLCASSGRENEQFFGPGTRLTVL.

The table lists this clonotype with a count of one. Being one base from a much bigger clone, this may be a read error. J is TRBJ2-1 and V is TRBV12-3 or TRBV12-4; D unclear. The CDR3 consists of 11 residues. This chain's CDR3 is CAGSLLNEQFF. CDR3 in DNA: TGTGCCGGCAGTCTCCTTAATGAGCAGTTCTTC.

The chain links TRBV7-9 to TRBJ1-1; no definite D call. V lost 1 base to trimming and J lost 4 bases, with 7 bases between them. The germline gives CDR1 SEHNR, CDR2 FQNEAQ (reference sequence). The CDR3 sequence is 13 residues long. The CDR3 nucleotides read TGTGCCAGCAGCTTAGTAATAAGCACTGAAGCTTTCTTT. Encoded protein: CASSLVISTEAFF. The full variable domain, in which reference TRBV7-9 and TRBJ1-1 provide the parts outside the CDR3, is DTGVSQNPRHKITKRGQNVTFRCDPISEHNRLYWYRQTLGQGPEFLTYFQNEAQLEKSRLLSDRFSAERPKGSFSTLEIQRTEQGDSAMYLCASSLVISTEAFFGQGTRLTVV.

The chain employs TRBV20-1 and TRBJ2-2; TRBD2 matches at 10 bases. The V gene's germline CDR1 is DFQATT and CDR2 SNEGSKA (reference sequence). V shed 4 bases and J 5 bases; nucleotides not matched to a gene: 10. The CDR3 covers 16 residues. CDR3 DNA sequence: TGCAGTGCTACGACAAGCGGGGGGGCCCGGACCGGGGAGCTGTTTTTT. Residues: CSATTSGGARTGELFF.

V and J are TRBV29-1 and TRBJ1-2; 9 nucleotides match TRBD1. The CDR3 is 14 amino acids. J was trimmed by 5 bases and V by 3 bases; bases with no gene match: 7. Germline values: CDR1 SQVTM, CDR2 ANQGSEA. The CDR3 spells CSVERTGDWYGYTF. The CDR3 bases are TGCAGCGTTGAGAGGACAGGGGATTGGTATGGCTACACCTTC.

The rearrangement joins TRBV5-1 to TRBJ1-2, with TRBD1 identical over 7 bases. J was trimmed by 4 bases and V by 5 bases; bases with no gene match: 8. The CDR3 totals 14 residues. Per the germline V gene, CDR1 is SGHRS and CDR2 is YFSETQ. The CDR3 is CASREGQEAYGYTF. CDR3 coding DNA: TGCGCCAGCAGGGAAGGACAGGAAGCCTATGGCTACACCTTC.

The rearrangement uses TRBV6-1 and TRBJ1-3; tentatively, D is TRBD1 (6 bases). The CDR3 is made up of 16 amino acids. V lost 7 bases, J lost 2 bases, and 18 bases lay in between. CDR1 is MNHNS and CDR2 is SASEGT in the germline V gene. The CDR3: CASTLQGGGPGNTIYF. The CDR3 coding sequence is TGTGCCAGCACTTTACAAGGGGGGGGTCCTGGAAACACCATATATTTT.

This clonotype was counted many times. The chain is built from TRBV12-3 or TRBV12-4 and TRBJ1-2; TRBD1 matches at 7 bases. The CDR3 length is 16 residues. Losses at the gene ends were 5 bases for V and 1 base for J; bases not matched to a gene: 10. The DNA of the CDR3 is TGTGCCAGCAGTAAAGCCACAGGGGTAGTTAACTATGGCTACACCTTC. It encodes CASSKATGVVNYGYTF.

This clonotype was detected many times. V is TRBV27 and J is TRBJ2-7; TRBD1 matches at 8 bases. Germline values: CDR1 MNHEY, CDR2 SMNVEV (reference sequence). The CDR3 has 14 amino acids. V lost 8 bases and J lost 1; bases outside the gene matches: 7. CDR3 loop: CASGPWTGSYEQYF. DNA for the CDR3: TGTGCCAGCGGCCCCTGGACAGGGTCCTACGAGCAGTACTTC.

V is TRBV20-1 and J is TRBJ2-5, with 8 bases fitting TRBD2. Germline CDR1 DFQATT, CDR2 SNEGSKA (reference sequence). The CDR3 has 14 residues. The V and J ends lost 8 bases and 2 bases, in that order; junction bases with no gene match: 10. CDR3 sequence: CSPTSGGGQETQYF. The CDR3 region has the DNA TGCAGTCCCACTTCCGGGGGGGGGCAAGAGACCCAGTACTTC.

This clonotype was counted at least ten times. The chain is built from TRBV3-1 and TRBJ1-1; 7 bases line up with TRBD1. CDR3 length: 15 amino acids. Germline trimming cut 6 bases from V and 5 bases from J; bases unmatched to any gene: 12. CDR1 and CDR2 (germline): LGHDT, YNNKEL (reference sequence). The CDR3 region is CASRRATGIATEAFF. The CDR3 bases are TGTGCCAGCAGAAGAGCGACAGGGATAGCGACTGAAGCTTTCTTT. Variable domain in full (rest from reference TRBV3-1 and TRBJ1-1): DTAVSQTPKYLVTQMGNDKSIKCEQNLGHDTMYWYKQDSKKFLKIMFSYNNKELIINETVPNRFSPKSPDKAHLNLHINSLELGDSAVYFCASRRATGIATEAFFGQGTRLTVV.

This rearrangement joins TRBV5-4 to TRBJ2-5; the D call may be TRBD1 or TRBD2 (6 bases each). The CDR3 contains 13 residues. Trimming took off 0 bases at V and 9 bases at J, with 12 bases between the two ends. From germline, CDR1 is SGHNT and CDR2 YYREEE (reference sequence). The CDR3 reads CASSLDTGRSQYF. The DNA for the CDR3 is TGTGCCAGCAGCTTGGATACAGGGAGGTCCCAGTACTTC.

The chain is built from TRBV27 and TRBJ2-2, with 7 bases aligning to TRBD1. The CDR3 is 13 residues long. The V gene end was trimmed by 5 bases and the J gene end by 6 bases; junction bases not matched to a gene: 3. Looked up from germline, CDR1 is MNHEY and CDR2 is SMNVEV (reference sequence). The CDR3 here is CASSPRGSGELFF. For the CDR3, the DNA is TGTGCCAGCAGTCCCAGGGGGTCCGGGGAGCTGTTTTTT.

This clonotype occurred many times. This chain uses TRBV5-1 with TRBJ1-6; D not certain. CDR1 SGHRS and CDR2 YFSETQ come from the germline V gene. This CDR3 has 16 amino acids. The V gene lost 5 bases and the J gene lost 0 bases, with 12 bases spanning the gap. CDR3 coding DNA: TGCGCCAGCAGTCTGGACGTCAGCTCCTATAATTCACCCCTCCACTTT. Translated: CASSLDVSSYNSPLHF.

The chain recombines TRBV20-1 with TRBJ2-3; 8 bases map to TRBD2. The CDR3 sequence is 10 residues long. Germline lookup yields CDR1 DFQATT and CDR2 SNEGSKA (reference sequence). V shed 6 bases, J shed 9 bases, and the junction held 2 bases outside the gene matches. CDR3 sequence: CSAGRDTQYF. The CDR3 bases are TGCAGTGCCGGGAGGGACACGCAGTATTTT.